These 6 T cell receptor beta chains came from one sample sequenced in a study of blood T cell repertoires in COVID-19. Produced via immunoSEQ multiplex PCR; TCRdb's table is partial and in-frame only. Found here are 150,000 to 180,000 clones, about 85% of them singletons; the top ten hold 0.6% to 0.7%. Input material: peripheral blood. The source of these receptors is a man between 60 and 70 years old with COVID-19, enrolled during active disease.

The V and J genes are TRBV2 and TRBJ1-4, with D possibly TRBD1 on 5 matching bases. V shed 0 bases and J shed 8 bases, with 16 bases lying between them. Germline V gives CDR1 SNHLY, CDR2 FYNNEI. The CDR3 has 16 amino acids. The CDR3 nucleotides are TGTGCCAGCAGTGAAGCCTACAGGTTAAGTAAAGAAAAACTGTTTTTT. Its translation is CASSEAYRLSKEKLFF.

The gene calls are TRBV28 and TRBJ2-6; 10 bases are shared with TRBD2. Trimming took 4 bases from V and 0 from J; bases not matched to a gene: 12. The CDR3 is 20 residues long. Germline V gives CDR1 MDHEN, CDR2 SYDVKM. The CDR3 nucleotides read TGTGCCAGCAGTTCCGGTAGTAGCGGGGGGTGGCACTCTGGGGCCAACGTCCTGACTTTC. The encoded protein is CASSSGSSGGWHSGANVLTF.

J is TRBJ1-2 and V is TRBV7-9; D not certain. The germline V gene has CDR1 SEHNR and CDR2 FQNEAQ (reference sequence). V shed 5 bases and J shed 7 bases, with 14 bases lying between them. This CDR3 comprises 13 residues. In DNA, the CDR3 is TGTGCCAGCAGCCCCACCGGCCGGAGTGGCTACACCTTC. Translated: CASSPTGRSGYTF.

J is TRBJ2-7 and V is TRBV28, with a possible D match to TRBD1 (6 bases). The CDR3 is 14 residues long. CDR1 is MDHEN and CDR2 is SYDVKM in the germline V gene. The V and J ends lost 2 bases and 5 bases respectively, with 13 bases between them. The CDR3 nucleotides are TGTGCCAGCAGTTTAAGATCCAGGGGTCACGAGCAGTACTTC. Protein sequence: CASSLRSRGHEQYF. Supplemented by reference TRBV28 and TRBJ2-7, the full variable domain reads DVKVTQSSRYLVKRTGEKVFLECVQDMDHENMFWYRQDPGLGLRLIYFSYDVKMKEKGDIPEGYSVSREKKERFSLILESASTNQTSMYLCASSLRSRGHEQYFGPGTRLTVT.

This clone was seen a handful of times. The CDR3 DNA is TGTGCCAGCTCACCGCCGGCGGGAGGGCCACGAGAGCAGTACTTC. It codes for CASSPPAGGPREQYF. The genes are TRBV18 and TRBJ2-7; the match to TRBD2 covers 9 bases. The junction had 10 bases not matched to a gene; V was cut back by 3 bases and J by 7 bases. The CDR3 has 15 residues. Germline V lookup: CDR1 KGHSH, CDR2 LQKENI.

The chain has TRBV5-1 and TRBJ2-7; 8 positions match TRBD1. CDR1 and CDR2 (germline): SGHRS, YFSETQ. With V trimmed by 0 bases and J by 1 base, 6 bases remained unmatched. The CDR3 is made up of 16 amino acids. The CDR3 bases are TGCGCCAGCAGCTTGGTCGCCGGGACAGGATCCTACGAGCAGTACTTC. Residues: CASSLVAGTGSYEQYF.